The 17 T cell receptor beta chains below come from one sample, sequenced in a study of vaccination and CD4 T cells after COVID-19. Sample treatment: approximately nine-day PBMC culture with coronavirus spike peptide pools or control peptides (ViraFEST assay). These receptors are not linked to any known antigen. Cultured CD4+ T cells had their DNA profiled by the Oncomine TCR Beta short-read assay. Each CDR3 protein gets one entry after TCRdb re-called the PCR reads with MiXCR. The sample shows under 20,000 distinct CDR3 sequences, about 21% of them seen only once. What was sequenced was cultured CD4+ T cells from blood. All receptors derive from a human donor with COVID-19.

This clonotype has just a few counts. The chain has TRBV6-1 and TRBJ2-3; 9 nucleotides line up with TRBD2. This CDR3 region has 14 residues. J gave up 1 base and V 6 bases, and 2 bases lay outside the gene matches. Per the germline V gene, CDR1 is MNHNS and CDR2 is SASEGT. In DNA, the CDR3 is TGTGCCAGCAGCAAGCGGGGGGGCACAGATACGCAGTATTTT. It translates to CASSKRGGTDTQYF.

The chain has TRBV19 and TRBJ2-5; 7 bases fit TRBD1. CDR1 is LNHDA and CDR2 is SQIVND in the germline V gene (reference sequence). The CDR3 is 11 amino acids. Trimming removed 5 bases from V and 7 bases from J; junction bases left unmatched: 1. The CDR3 protein is CASSDRATQYF. DNA of the CDR3: TGTGCCAGTAGTGACAGGGCGACCCAGTACTTC.

This rearrangement joins TRBV20-1 to TRBJ2-1; D perhaps matches TRBD2 (6 bases). In germline, CDR1 is DFQATT, CDR2 SNEGSKA (reference sequence). This CDR3 region has 15 residues. V was clipped by 1 base and J by 8 bases, with 18 bases between them. CDR3 residues: CSARVTGDSRDEQFF. In nucleotides, the CDR3 is TGCAGTGCTAGAGTTACCGGGGACTCCCGGGATGAGCAGTTCTTC.

This clonotype occurred once. The rearrangement uses TRBV9 and TRBJ1-1; D uncertain. Germline assignment: CDR1 SGDLS and CDR2 YYNGEE. Trimming took off 0 bases at V and 3 bases at J, with 9 bases between the two ends. There are 14 residues in the CDR3. The CDR3 region has the DNA TGTGCCAGCAGCGTAGCAGGCGGGGACACTGAAGCTTTCTTT. Translated, it gives CASSVAGGDTEAFF.

This rearrangement joins TRBV21-1 to TRBJ1-2; the DNA was not used to check the table's D call, TRBD1. TRBV21-1 is listed as a pseudogene. CDR3 length equals 14 residues. CDR3 sequence (DNA): TGTGCCAGCGCACAGGGGCCCCTCGGCTATGGCTACACCTTC. This sequence encodes CASAQGPLGYGYTF.

As to this clonotype: This may come from a read error, since a much larger clone is one base off. The missing conserved phenylalanine or tryptophan at the end of this CDR3 makes a read error likely. The chain joins TRBV6-1 to TRBJ1-1, with D perhaps matching TRBD1 (5 bases). Per the germline V gene, CDR1 is MNHNS and CDR2 is SASEGT. The V and J ends lost 5 bases and 11 bases respectively, with 12 bases between them. This CDR3 has 11 residues. The CDR3 reads CASSTTGEAFS. CDR3 nucleotide sequence: TGTGCCAGCAGTACTACGGGGGAGGCTTTCTCT.

The chain uses TRBV20-1 and TRBJ2-1; D gene uncertain. The CDR3 sequence is 14 residues long. Germline V CDR1 and CDR2: DFQATT, SNEGSKA (reference sequence). The V end lost 6 bases, the J end lost 0 bases, and 12 bases lay between the germline ends. In DNA, the CDR3 is TGCAGTGCCCAAACTGAGAGCTCCTACAATGAGCAGTTCTTC. This gives the protein CSAQTESSYNEQFF.

This chain links TRBV14 with TRBJ2-3, with TRBD1 identical over 8 bases. The germline CDR1 and CDR2 sequences are SGHDN and FVKESK. The length of the CDR3 is 16 residues. With 0 bases clipped from V and 2 bases from J, the junction kept 4 bases outside the gene matches. CDR3 sequence reads: CASSQDGDRPTDTQYF. The CDR3 DNA follows: TGTGCCAGCAGCCAAGATGGGGACAGGCCCACAGATACGCAGTATTTT.

The gene calls are TRBV14 and TRBJ2-1, with 7 bases that match TRBD1. Germline CDR1 reads SGHDN; CDR2 reads FVKESK. This CDR3 is built from 15 residues. V dropped 0 bases and J dropped 8; count of bases not matched to a gene: 7. The DNA of the CDR3 is TGTGCCAGCAGCCAAGAGACGACAGGGTGGGATGAGCAGTTCTTC. This gives the protein CASSQETTGWDEQFF.

This rearrangement joins TRBV6-2 or TRBV6-3 to TRBJ1-2; D perhaps matches TRBD1 (5 bases). Germline lookup yields CDR1 MNHEY and CDR2 SVGEGT. Trimming cost V 7 bases and J 4 bases, with 19 bases left between them. CDR3 length equals 15 residues. The CDR3 reads CASKNGGEPLYGYTF. The CDR3 DNA follows: TGTGCCAGCAAAAACGGGGGGGAACCCCTCTATGGCTACACCTTC.

This clonotype occurred a few times. The CDR3 region has the DNA TGTGCCAGCAGTCGACTCCAGGGGGAGTGGGGAAACACCATATATTTT. It translates to CASSRLQGEWGNTIYF. The V call is TRBV2, the J call TRBJ1-3, with 7 positions matching TRBD1. Germline V gene sequence: CDR1 SNHLY, CDR2 FYNNEI. With V trimmed by 5 bases and J by 4 bases, 11 bases remained unmatched. The CDR3 sequence is 16 residues long.

The V gene is TRBV7-9, the J gene TRBJ2-3; unclear D gene. The CDR3 totals 12 residues. The V end lost 3 bases, the J end lost 2 bases, and 3 bases lay between the germline ends. Germline values: CDR1 SEHNR, CDR2 FQNEAQ (reference sequence). The chain's CDR3 is CASSFPTDTQYF. The CDR3 coding sequence is TGTGCCAGCAGCTTCCCCACAGATACGCAGTATTTT.

The chain carries TRBV9 and TRBJ1-1; 8 nucleotides match TRBD1. The V segment lost 3 bases and the J segment 0 bases; nucleotides outside the gene matches: 4. The CDR3 contains 15 residues. Germline V CDR1 and CDR2: SGDLS, YYNGEE. The CDR3, as DNA: TGTGCCAGCAGCGCTGACAGGGGCCTGAACACTGAAGCTTTCTTT. Translated: CASSADRGLNTEAFF.

By share of the sample, this clonotype is medium-sized (0.01 to 0.1%). The chain combines TRBV12-3 or TRBV12-4 with TRBJ1-1; 10 nucleotides align to TRBD1. After removal of 11 bases from V and 7 bases from J, the junction contained 4 bases not matched to a gene. The CDR3 runs 11 residues. The CDR3 DNA follows: TGTGCCGGCGGGACAGGGGTTGAAGCTTTCTTT. Its protein product is CAGGTGVEAFF.

This chain uses TRBV5-4 with TRBJ1-6, with 8 bases aligning to TRBD1. The CDR3 extends over 16 amino acids. The junction had 6 bases not matched to a gene; V was cut back by 0 bases and J by 7 bases. Per germline, CDR1 SGHNT and CDR2 YYREEE (reference sequence). The CDR3 spells CASSLGGQGRNSPLHF. CDR3 sequence (DNA): TGTGCCAGCAGCTTGGGAGGACAGGGACGGAATTCACCCCTCCACTTT.

The rearrangement uses TRBV19 and TRBJ2-7; possibly TRBD1 for D (6 bases). CDR1 and CDR2 (germline): LNHDA, SQIVND (reference sequence). The CDR3 runs 15 residues. Trimming removed 5 bases from V and 4 bases from J, with 18 bases in between. CDR3 nucleotide sequence: TGTGCCAGTAGTGCCCAGGGGTCTTCTCGTTACGAGCAGTACTTC. Amino acid sequence: CASSAQGSSRYEQYF. The entire variable domain, with the rest obtained from reference TRBV19 and TRBJ2-7, is as follows: DGGITQSPKYLFRKEGQNVTLSCEQNLNHDAMYWYRQDPGQGLRLIYYSQIVNDFQKGDIAEGYSVSREKKESFPLTVTSAQKNPTAFYLCASSAQGSSRYEQYFGPGTRLTVT.

The V gene is TRBV2, the J gene TRBJ1-4, with 12 nucleotides matching TRBD1. Trimming took 4 bases from V and 7 from J; bases not matched to a gene: 1. Per germline, CDR1 SNHLY and CDR2 FYNNEI. This CDR3 contains 14 residues. The CDR3, as DNA: TGTGCCAGCAGTGGGGACAGGGGGCGTGAAAAACTGTTTTTT. It is translated as CASSGDRGREKLFF.